This record looks at one TCR beta chain sequence and its context. Its antigen is still unknown. The data belong to a study of a mutant IDH1 vaccine in newly diagnosed glioma. Whole-study context: Earlier care involved radiotherapy, temozolomide, or both, and the majority received both.

Time point: baseline, week 1 (first vaccination visit). Specified treatment: pre-vaccination baseline after standard-of-care therapy. The CDR3 totals 13 residues. CDR1 is LGHNT and CDR2 is FRNRAP in the germline V gene. The V end lost 4 bases, the J end lost 1 base, and 7 bases lay between the germline ends. Sequencing was performed with immunoSEQ multiplex PCR; in TCRdb, only in-frame clones are kept and a portion is missing. This table has 50,000 to 65,000 clones, approximately 80% appearing once. Study observations and caveats: Under 95% of patients showed vaccine-induced immune responses across multiple MHC alleles.

The chain has TRBV12-5 and TRBJ1-1; D call uncertain. Source: PBMCs, taken from a glioma patient treated with radiotherapy, temozolomide or both. This clonotype was sampled from a man between 18 and 35 years old with glioma. CDR3 region: CASGSGRNTEAFF. In nucleotides, the CDR3 is TGTGCTAGTGGTTCCGGTCGGAACACTGAAGCTTTCTTT.